This T cell receptor beta chain appears in the sequencing data of a study of graft-versus-host responses after intestinal transplantation (dated by TCRdb to the early 2020s). Background for the entire study: The transplants that recipients got were multivisceral, liver-intestinal, or isolated intestinal. Every recipient was given anti-thymocyte globulin induction, then maintenance tacrolimus and steroids for about three years. Bulk TCR-beta CDR3 sequencing was used to track graft-versus-host and host-versus-graft alloreactive T cell clones in the graft, circulation and bone marrow after intestinal transplantation. To identify alloreactive clones, pre-transplant mixed lymphocyte reaction products were sequenced and compared with unstimulated pre-transplant donor and recipient T cells. A cohort of some 24 intestinal transplant recipients, including one retransplant, was enrolled, and a few patients lacking pretransplant specimens were excluded. Donor T cell macrochimerism was defined as a peak of at least 4% donor T cells among recipient peripheral blood mononuclear cells. Instead of going to the commercial service, samples from a few later patients were sequenced in-house on an Illumina MiSeq and processed with MiXCR. Study-wide findings and limitations: GvH clones were detected in recipient bone marrow, and some of these GvH clones were observed earlier in ileal mucosa or blood, consistent with an intestinal mucosal origin. Early after transplant, peak levels of circulating GvH clones were associated with declines in HvG clones. In the allografts of patients with donor T cell macrochimerism, GvH to HvG T cell clonal ratios were high. The conclusions were limited by the relatively low number and heterogeneity of the intestinal transplant patients.

Libraries were prepared through the immunoSEQ multiplex PCR assay. For most patients, genomic DNA was subjected to high-throughput TCR-beta CDR3 sequencing by Adaptive Biotechnologies. In the source study's methods: TCR sequencing data for more than 15 patients were retrieved from Adaptive's ImmunoSEQ software; a few other patients were processed with MiXCR and VDJtools. CDR3 nucleotide sequences shared between donor and recipient were removed because their origin could not be assigned. To count as alloreactive, a clone needed at least 2-fold expansion over unstimulated cells and a minimum CFSE-low frequency of 0.002% (template counts) or 0.001% (read counts). Mappable clones were those detected in sequenced pre-transplant spleen, lymph node, or MLR CFSE-low populations of the donor or recipient. The cumulative frequency of alloreactive clones was calculated as a percentage of all sequences, weighted by copy number. In its TCRdb copy, this immuneACCESS table keeps in-frame sequences only and misses some clones. Where compared with another copy, unresolved V genes explain less than half of these, and the others have no known cause. That table supplies the V and J calls and clone size; D and trimming were determined from the DNA. The sample data list roughly 29,000 clones, and approximately 93% of these were observed just once. In total, the top ten clones hold about 0.66% of the sample.

Per the germline V gene, MGHRA is the CDR1 and YSYEKL is the CDR2. Here V drops 1 base and J drops 7 bases, and the junction holds 7 bases not matched to any gene. The CDR3 sequence holds 14 residues, the cysteine and phenylalanine included. The entry retains the CDR3 DNA only, 42 bases that are in frame from base 1. In the first month after transplant, blood samples were collected up to 4 times, and after that at least monthly when available. Details on this clone: Its antigen remains undetermined. The record has no base qualities; no much larger clone is one base away.

The chain is encoded by TRBV4-1 joined to TRBJ2-7; TRBD1 agrees with 7 junctional bases. The receptor comes from a human patient who received an intestinal transplant, so some T cells may come from the graft donor. Sequences were derived from PBMCs, sampled 66 days after intestinal transplant. The nucleotide sequence reads as follows: TGCGCCAGCAGCCAAGGAACAGGGGTTGGTGAGCAGTACTTC. Its protein is CASSQGTGVGEQYF.